The T cell receptor beta chain under discussion was sequenced for a study of shared clonotypes between healthy human individuals. The CDR3 totals 17 residues. V was clipped by 2 bases and J by 0 bases, with 14 bases between them. CDR1 is SEHNR, CDR2 FQNEAQ, per germline (reference sequence). Repertoires were generated with immunoSEQ multiplex PCR, while TCRdb's copy carries only in-frame clones and drops some. The table records some 1,600,000 clones, 95% to 99% of them present only once. The V gene is TRBV7-9, the J gene TRBJ1-3, with D uncertain. The sequence derives from a young man in good health. Source material: naive CD4+ T cells sorted from blood. Subset: CD45RA+ positively selected. The CDR3 DNA reads as TGTGCCAGCAGCTTAATACTGCCGGCAAGCTCTGGAAACACCATATATTTT. It yields the protein CASSLILPASSGNTIYF.